This passage covers 23 T cell receptor beta chains from one sample sequenced in a study of a mutant IDH1 vaccine in newly diagnosed glioma. The antigens these receptors bind are not known. The time point here: week 35, safety follow-up. With topical imiquimod, each dose of the vaccine consisted of 300 ug of mutant IDH1 20-mer peptide. This table comes from immunoSEQ multiplex PCR, and its TCRdb copy is limited to in-frame clones, with some not included. This table has 60,000 to 65,000 clones, approximately 80% appearing once. Here the sequenced sample was PBMCs, taken from a glioma patient whose treatment included an IDH1 peptide vaccine. These receptors originate from a man in his forties with glioma.

CDR3 nucleotide sequence: TGTGCCAGCAGCTCCCCGGGCTGGTACCAAGAGACCCAGTACTTC. Translation gives CASSSPGWYQETQYF. The chain has TRBV11-2 and TRBJ2-5, with no clear D. CDR1 SGHAT and CDR2 FQNNGV come from the germline V gene. CDR3 length: 15 amino acids. Trimming took 4 bases from V and 0 from J, leaving 12 bases between them.

Here the CDR3 DNA reads TGTGCCAGCAGTTCCAGCCGAGGAAGCACAGATACGCAGTATTTT. Its protein is CASSSSRGSTDTQYF. This chain links TRBV7-9 with TRBJ2-3; no firm D call. Trimming left V 6 bases short and J 0 bases short, with 13 bases between. The CDR3 spans 15 residues. Germline CDR1 and CDR2: SEHNR and FQNEAQ (reference sequence).

This clone appeared once. This chain joins TRBV7-2 and TRBJ1-1; weak D call: TRBD1 (6 bases). V lost 7 bases to trimming and J lost 0 bases, with 9 bases between them. The germline CDR1 and CDR2 sequences are SGHTA and FQGNSA. CDR3 length: 13 amino acids. The CDR3 sequence is CASTQGMNTEAFF. The CDR3 DNA sequence: TGTGCCAGCACCCAGGGGATGAACACTGAAGCTTTCTTT.

The chain employs TRBV11-2 and TRBJ2-3; 10 bases are shared with TRBD2. Germline loops: CDR1 SGHAT, CDR2 FQNNGV. This CDR3 region has 14 residues. V lost 4 bases to trimming and J lost 9 bases; unmatched junction nucleotides: 7. The CDR3 region is CASSSRTSGITQYF. CDR3 nucleotide sequence: TGTGCCAGCAGCTCGAGGACTAGCGGAATAACGCAGTATTTT.

This clone turned up a few times. The V gene is TRBV30, the J gene TRBJ1-5; possibly TRBD1 for D (6 bases). Trimming took off 2 bases at V and 9 bases at J, with 17 bases between the two ends. Germline V CDR1 and CDR2: GTSNPN, SVGIG (reference sequence). The CDR3 loop spans 14 amino acids. The CDR3 DNA reads as TGTGCCTGGAGTCCAGGGGAGGGGCGGCGGCCCCAGCATTTT. Residues: CAWSPGEGRRPQHF.

The V gene is TRBV5-1, the J gene TRBJ2-1; unclear D gene. The germline gives CDR1 SGHRS, CDR2 YFSETQ. V was pared by 0 bases and J by 5 bases, with 9 bases between. CDR3 size: 14 residues. Here the CDR3 reads CASSLGRAHNEQFF. For the CDR3, the DNA is TGCGCCAGCAGCTTGGGTCGGGCTCACAATGAGCAGTTCTTC.

The chain uses TRBV2 and TRBJ2-3; no reliable D call. The CDR3 runs to 17 residues. Germline CDR1 reads SNHLY; CDR2 reads FYNNEI. Trimming removed 6 bases at V and 4 bases at J, with 23 bases between. The CDR3 sequence: CASSPRVGGVKADTQYF. The DNA of the CDR3 is TGTGCCAGCAGCCCTAGGGTGGGCGGTGTGAAAGCAGATACGCAGTATTTT.

The chain employs TRBV29-1 and TRBJ2-1; TRBD2 aligns across 8 bases. Germline values: CDR1 SQVTM, CDR2 ANQGSEA. The CDR3 contains 15 residues. V lost 1 base and J lost 4; bases outside the gene matches: 6. The CDR3 DNA reads as TGCAGCGTTGAAGGTGGGACTAGTGGGTACAATGAGCAGTTCTTC. Translation: CSVEGGTSGYNEQFF.

This clone was picked up a small number of times. The V call is TRBV5-4, the J call TRBJ1-1; the match to TRBD1 covers 7 bases. V shed 4 bases and J 1 base; nucleotides not matched to a gene: 7. The V gene's germline CDR1 is SGHNT and CDR2 YYREEE (reference sequence). This CDR3 has 15 amino acids. The CDR3, as DNA: TGTGCCAGCAGCCGTGGACAGGTCAGGAACACTGAAGCTTTCTTT. This sequence encodes CASSRGQVRNTEAFF.

The CDR3 region is CASSRRGMNTEAFF. CDR3 nucleotides: TGTGCCAGCAGCCGCAGGGGGATGAACACTGAAGCTTTCTTT. The chain combines TRBV6-1 with TRBJ1-1, with 7 nucleotides matching TRBD1. Germline values: CDR1 MNHNS, CDR2 SASEGT. The CDR3 totals 14 residues. V lost 6 bases to trimming and J lost 0 bases; unmatched junction nucleotides: 4.

The CDR3 bases are TGTGCCAGCAGCATTAGCTCCTACAATGAGCAGTTCTTC. This codes for CASSISSYNEQFF. The V call is TRBV11-2, the J call TRBJ2-1; unclear D gene. In germline, CDR1 is SGHAT, CDR2 FQNNGV. V lost 5 bases and J lost 0, with 5 bases in between. The CDR3 consists of 13 residues.

J is TRBJ2-6 and V is TRBV5-1; D not certain. Germline V gene sequence: CDR1 SGHRS, CDR2 YFSETQ. Trimming stripped 4 bases from V and 4 bases from J, with 12 bases between. CDR3 length: 15 amino acids. CDR3 coding DNA: TGCGCCAGCAGCGTTCGGCCTCAGGGGGCCAACGTCCTGACTTTC. This sequence encodes CASSVRPQGANVLTF.

This clone was observed a few times. The rearrangement links TRBV21-1 to TRBJ2-2; the table names TRBD1, a call not compared with the DNA. TRBV21-1 is an annotated pseudogene. The CDR3 sequence is 17 residues long. The CDR3 loop is CASSKKLGGPNTGELFF. The CDR3 DNA is TGTGCCAGCAGCAAGAAGTTAGGGGGACCTAACACCGGGGAGCTGTTTTTT.

CDR3 nucleotide sequence: TGTGCCAGAAGCTTCGAGGGGACGCTAACCTACGAGCAGTACTTC. This encodes CARSFEGTLTYEQYF. The chain carries TRBV5-3 and TRBJ2-5; D tentatively fits TRBD1 or TRBD2 (5 bases each). The J call is in doubt because the DNA end fits TRBJ2-7 better. TRBV5-3 is annotated as an ORF whose role is uncertain. CDR3 size: 15 residues.

The chain's CDR3 is CASGRTDTQYF. The CDR3 region has the DNA TGTGCTAGTGGCCGGACCGATACGCAGTATTTT. The rearrangement links TRBV12-5 to TRBJ2-3; no firm D call. The CDR3 is made up of 11 amino acids. V was cut by 6 bases and J by 6 bases, with 7 bases left in between. CDR1 and CDR2 from the germline V gene are LGHNT and FRNRAP. The whole variable domain, filled in from reference TRBV12-5 and TRBJ2-3, reads DARVTQTPRHKVTEMGQEVTMRCQPILGHNTVFWYRQTMMQGLELLAYFRNRAPLDDSGMPKDRFSAEMPDATLATLKIQPSEPRDSAVYFCASGRTDTQYFGPGTRLTVL.

The chain recombines TRBV13 with TRBJ2-5; 7 bases agree with TRBD1. The J call may be faulty, since TRBJ2-7 better matches the DNA end. This CDR3 contains 14 residues. Germline loops: CDR1 PRHDT, CDR2 FYEKMQ (reference sequence). This CDR3 is CASSTGQDSYEQYF. For the CDR3, the DNA is TGTGCCAGCAGCACCGGACAGGACTCCTACGAGCAGTACTTC.

This clone has just a few counts. The gene calls are TRBV4-1 and TRBJ1-4; a weak D match, TRBD1 (6 bases). Trimming took 4 bases from V and 8 from J, leaving 14 bases between them. This CDR3 region has 14 residues. Germline V gene sequence: CDR1 MGHRA, CDR2 YSYEKL. CDR3 nucleotides: TGCGCCAGCAGCCGGCAGGGGAATAAGGAAAAACTGTTTTTT. Translating it yields CASSRQGNKEKLFF.

The rearrangement uses TRBV28 and TRBJ1-1; D is perhaps TRBD1 (5 bases). The CDR3 contains 12 residues. CDR1 is MDHEN and CDR2 is SYDVKM in the germline V gene. Trimming left V 8 bases short and J 4 bases short, with 11 bases between. CDR3 in amino acids: CASGRGVTEAFF. CDR3 sequence (DNA): TGTGCCAGCGGCCGGGGGGTCACTGAAGCTTTCTTT.

Of note for this clone: Distinct nucleotide sequences in the sample also encode this CDR3. V and J are TRBV7-2 and TRBJ2-7; no clear D. V was cut by 4 bases and J by 3 bases, with 10 bases left in between. This CDR3 spans 13 amino acids. Germline V gene lookup returns CDR1 SGHTA and CDR2 FQGNSA. The CDR3 bases are TGTGCCAGCAGCTCCCCCGACGGCTACGAGCAGTACTTC. It specifies CASSSPDGYEQYF.

The CDR3 reads CASSPPLATTDTQYF. CDR3 nucleotides: TGTGCCAGCAGCCCACCTCTAGCTACCACAGATACGCAGTATTTT. The chain uses TRBV5-4 and TRBJ2-3, with TRBD2 as a possible D gene (5 bases). CDR3 size: 15 residues. The germline V gene encodes CDR1 SGHNT and CDR2 YYREEE (reference sequence). Deletions cut 4 bases from V and 2 bases from J, with 14 bases between.

The rearrangement links TRBV18 to TRBJ2-5; D tentatively fits TRBD1 or TRBD2 (6 bases each). Germline CDR1 is KGHSH and CDR2 is LQKENI. The CDR3 is 15 residues long. Deletions cut 3 bases from V and 4 bases from J, with 15 bases between. The chain's CDR3 is CASSPRGAQAETQYF. CDR3 nucleotide sequence: TGTGCCAGCTCACCGAGGGGGGCACAGGCAGAGACCCAGTACTTC. The entire variable domain, with the rest obtained from reference TRBV18 and TRBJ2-5, is as follows: NAGVMQNPRHLVRRRGQEARLRCSPMKGHSHVYWYRQLPEEGLKFMVYLQKENIIDESGMPKERFSAEFPKEGPSILRIQQVVRGDSAAYFCASSPRGAQAETQYFGPGTRLLVL.

In its sample, this clone was seen once. This chain joins TRBV4-3 and TRBJ2-1; D is possibly TRBD1 (6 bases). The V gene's germline CDR1 is LGHNA and CDR2 YSLEER. Trimming left V 1 base short and J 15 bases short, with 19 bases between. This CDR3 has 14 amino acids. CDR3 amino acids: CASSQGPLGAGRFF. The CDR3 bases are TGCGCCAGCAGCCAAGGACCTTTGGGGGCTGGAAGGTTCTTC.

The J gene is TRBJ2-7, the V gene TRBV4-3, with D unresolved. V gave up 4 bases and J gave up 6 bases, with 19 bases separating them. This CDR3 has 15 residues. Per germline, CDR1 LGHNA and CDR2 YSLEER. CDR3 sequence: CASSLNPGGPFEQYF. CDR3 coding DNA: TGCGCCAGCAGCCTCAACCCAGGCGGCCCTTTCGAGCAGTACTTC.